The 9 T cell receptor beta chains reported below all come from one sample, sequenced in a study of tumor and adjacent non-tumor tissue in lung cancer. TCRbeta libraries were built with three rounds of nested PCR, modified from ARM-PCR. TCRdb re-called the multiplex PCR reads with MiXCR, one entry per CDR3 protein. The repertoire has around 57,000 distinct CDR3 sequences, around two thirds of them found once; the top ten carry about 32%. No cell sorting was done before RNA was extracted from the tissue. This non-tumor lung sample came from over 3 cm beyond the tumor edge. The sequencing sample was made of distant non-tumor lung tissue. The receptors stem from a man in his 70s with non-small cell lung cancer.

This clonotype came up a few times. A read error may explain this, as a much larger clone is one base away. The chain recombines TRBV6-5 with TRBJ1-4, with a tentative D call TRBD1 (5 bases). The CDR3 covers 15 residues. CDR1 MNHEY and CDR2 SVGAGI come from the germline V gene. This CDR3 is CTSKAQGSPNEKLFF. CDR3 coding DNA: TGTACCAGCAAGGCCCAGGGAAGTCCTAATGAAAAACTGTTTTTT.

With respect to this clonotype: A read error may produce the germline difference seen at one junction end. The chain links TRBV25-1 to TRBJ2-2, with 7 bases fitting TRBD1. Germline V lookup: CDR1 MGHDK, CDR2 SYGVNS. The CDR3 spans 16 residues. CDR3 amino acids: CDSSELGGGYTGELFF. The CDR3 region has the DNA TGTGACAGCAGTGAATTAGGGGGCGGCTACACCGGGGAGCTGTTTTTT.

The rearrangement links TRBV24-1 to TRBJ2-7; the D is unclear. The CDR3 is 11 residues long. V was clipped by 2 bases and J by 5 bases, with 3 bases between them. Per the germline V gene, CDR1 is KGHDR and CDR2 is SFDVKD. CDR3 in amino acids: CATSDYNEQYF. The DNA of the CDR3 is TGTGCCACCAGTGATTACAACGAGCAGTACTTC.

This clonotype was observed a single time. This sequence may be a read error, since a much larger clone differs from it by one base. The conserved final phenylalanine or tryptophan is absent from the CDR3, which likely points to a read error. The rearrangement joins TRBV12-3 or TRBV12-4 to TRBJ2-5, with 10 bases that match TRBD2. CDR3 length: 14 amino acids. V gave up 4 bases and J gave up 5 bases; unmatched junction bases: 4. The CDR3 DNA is TGTGCCAGCAGTTCACCAGCGGGAGGGGAGACCCAGTACTCC. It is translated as CASSSPAGGETQYS.

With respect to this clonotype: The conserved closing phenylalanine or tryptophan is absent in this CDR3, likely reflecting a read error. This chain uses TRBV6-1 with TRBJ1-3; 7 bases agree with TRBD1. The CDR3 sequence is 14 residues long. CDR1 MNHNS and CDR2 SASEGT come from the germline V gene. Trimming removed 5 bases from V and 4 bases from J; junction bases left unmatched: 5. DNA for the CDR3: TGTGCCAGCAGTCCCGACAGGGCCGGAAACACCATATATATT. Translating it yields CASSPDRAGNTIYI.

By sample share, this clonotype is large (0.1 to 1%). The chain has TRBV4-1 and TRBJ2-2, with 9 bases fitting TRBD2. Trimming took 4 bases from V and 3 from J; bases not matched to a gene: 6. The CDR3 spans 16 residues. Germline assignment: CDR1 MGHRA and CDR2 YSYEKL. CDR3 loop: CASSLQREAYTGELFF. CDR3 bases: TGCGCCAGCAGCCTCCAGCGGGAGGCCTACACCGGGGAGCTGTTTTTT.

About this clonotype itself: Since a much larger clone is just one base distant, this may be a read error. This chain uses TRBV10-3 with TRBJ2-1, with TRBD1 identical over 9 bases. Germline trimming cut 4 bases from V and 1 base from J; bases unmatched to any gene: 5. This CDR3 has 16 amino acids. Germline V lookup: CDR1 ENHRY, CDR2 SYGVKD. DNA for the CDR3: TGTGCCATCAGTGGGACAGGGGTTGATTCCTACAATGAGCAGTTCTTC. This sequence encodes CAISGTGVDSYNEQFF.

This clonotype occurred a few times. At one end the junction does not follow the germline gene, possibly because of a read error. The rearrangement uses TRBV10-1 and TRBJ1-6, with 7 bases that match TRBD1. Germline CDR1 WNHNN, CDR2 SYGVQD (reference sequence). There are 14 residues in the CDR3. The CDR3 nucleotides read TGCACCAGCAGTCGAGGGGACAGAAATTCACCCCTCCACTTT. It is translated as CTSSRGDRNSPLHF.

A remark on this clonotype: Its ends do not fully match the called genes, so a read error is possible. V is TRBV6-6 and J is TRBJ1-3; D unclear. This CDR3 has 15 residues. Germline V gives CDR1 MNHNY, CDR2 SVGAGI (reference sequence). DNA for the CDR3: TGTGCCAGCAGTTCGGACGGCTGCTCTAGAAACACCATATATTTT. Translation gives CASSSDGCSRNTIYF.